These 21 T cell receptor beta chains came from one sample sequenced in a study of CD8+ T cells in alopecia areata. Sequencing relied on a cDNA template that was reverse transcribed from extracted RNA. Measured with immunoSEQ multiplex PCR; TCRdb has only the in-frame clones, and not every one. The sample includes under 70,000 clones, 60% of them seen just once. This specimen was CD8+ T cells sorted from blood, taken at week 0. The receptor source for this set is a human donor with alopecia areata.

J is TRBJ1-2 and V is TRBV29-1, with D perhaps matching TRBD1 (5 bases). The CDR3 has 13 amino acids. V dropped 5 bases and J dropped 7 bases, with 17 bases sitting between them. Germline-derived CDR1 and CDR2 are SQVTM and ANQGSEA. The CDR3 reads CSVPATVGLGYTF. Here the CDR3 DNA reads TGCAGCGTTCCCGCGACAGTCGGGCTTGGCTACACCTTC. Supplemented by reference TRBV29-1 and TRBJ1-2, the full variable domain reads SAVISQKPSRDICQRGTSLTIQCQVDSQVTMMFWYRQQPGQSLTLIATANQGSEATYESGFVIDKFPISRPNLTFSTLTVSNMSPEDSSIYLCSVPATVGLGYTFGSGTRLTVV.

The chain joins TRBV7-2 to TRBJ2-7; 7 bases fit TRBD2. The J call may be incorrect, as the DNA end agrees better with TRBJ2-4. From germline, CDR1 is SGHTA and CDR2 FQGNSA. CDR3 size: 15 residues. CDR3 sequence (DNA): TGTGCCAGCAGCCCCCTTGGCGGGGGATCGAACATTCAGTACTTC. Translation: CASSPLGGGSNIQYF.

This clone was seen a single time. V gene TRBV5-1 combines with J gene TRBJ2-5; tentative D call: TRBD1 (5 bases). The CDR3 loop spans 14 amino acids. The germline gives CDR1 SGHRS, CDR2 YFSETQ. V was shortened by 2 bases and J by 5 bases, with 13 bases between the two germline ends. The CDR3: CASSFMAGKETQYF. CDR3 in DNA: TGCGCCAGCAGCTTTATGGCAGGGAAGGAGACCCAGTACTTC.

J is TRBJ1-1 and V is TRBV19; 8 nucleotides line up with TRBD1. Germline values: CDR1 LNHDA, CDR2 SQIVND (reference sequence). This CDR3 has 14 amino acids. Losses at the gene ends were 6 bases for V and 4 bases for J; bases not matched to a gene: 7. CDR3 DNA: TGTGCCAGTAGCGACGGACAGGGCAGCACTGAAGCTTTCTTT. The encoded protein is CASSDGQGSTEAFF. Based on the CDR3 plus reference TRBV19 and TRBJ1-1, the full variable domain is DGGITQSPKYLFRKEGQNVTLSCEQNLNHDAMYWYRQDPGQGLRLIYYSQIVNDFQKGDIAEGYSVSREKKESFPLTVTSAQKNPTAFYLCASSDGQGSTEAFFGQGTRLTVV.

This clone was picked up one time. The chain links TRBV7-6 to TRBJ2-7; D is possibly TRBD1 (6 bases). The V gene's germline CDR1 is SGHVS and CDR2 FNYEAQ. V lost 1 base to trimming and J lost 4 bases, with 11 bases between them. CDR3 size: 14 residues. The CDR3 sequence is CASSLGDGQYEQYF. DNA for the CDR3: TGTGCCAGCAGCTTAGGCGACGGACAGTACGAGCAGTACTTC.

This clone has only one observation. V gene TRBV25-1 combines with J gene TRBJ1-2; 10 bases agree with TRBD1. CDR3 size: 12 residues. V dropped 2 bases and J dropped 10; count of bases not matched to a gene: 1. The germline V gene encodes CDR1 MGHDK and CDR2 SYGVNS. The CDR3 is CASSEGQGVYTF. The CDR3, as DNA: TGTGCCAGCAGTGAAGGACAGGGGGTCTACACCTTC.

Only a few counts were recorded for this clone. At one end, the junction sequence differs from germline, possibly due to a read error. Other DNA variants within this sample encode the same CDR3. The chain is built from TRBV5-4 and TRBJ2-3; possibly TRBD2 for D (5 bases). Per the germline V gene, CDR1 is SGHNT and CDR2 is YYREEE (reference sequence). The CDR3 is made up of 16 amino acids. In nucleotides, the CDR3 is TGCGCCAGCAGCCAATCCGGACTCGGAACCCCAGATACGCAGTATTTT. This translates into CASSQSGLGTPDTQYF. Combining the CDR3 with reference TRBV5-4 and TRBJ2-3 gives the whole variable domain ETGVTQSPTHLIKTRGQQVTLRCSSQSGHNTVSWYQQALGQGPQFIFQYYREEENGRGNFPPRFSGLQFPNYSSELNVNALELDDSALYLCASSQSGLGTPDTQYFGPGTRLTVL.

V gene TRBV5-5 combines with J gene TRBJ2-5, with D perhaps TRBD2 (7 bases). This CDR3 is 15 amino acids long. Germline assignment: CDR1 SGHKS and CDR2 YYEKEE (reference sequence). With 6 bases removed from V and 0 bases from J, the gap between germline ends came to 15 bases. DNA for the CDR3: TGTGCCAGCACCCTGGCGGGGGCGTACCAAGAGACCCAGTACTTC. Translating it yields CASTLAGAYQETQYF.

The CDR3 sequence is CASSPRDGYYEQYF. Here the CDR3 DNA reads TGTGCCAGCTCACCACGGGACGGATACTACGAGCAGTACTTC. The chain couples TRBV18 to TRBJ2-7; D is tentatively TRBD1 or TRBD2 (5 bases each). The CDR3 loop spans 14 amino acids. V was pared by 1 base and J by 3 bases, with 10 bases between. Germline V lookup: CDR1 KGHSH, CDR2 LQKENI.

This clone was counted once. The chain carries TRBV25-1 and TRBJ2-3, with D possibly matching TRBD1 (5 bases). Germline V lookup: CDR1 MGHDK, CDR2 SYGVNS. This CDR3 region has 12 residues. With 6 bases removed from V and 3 bases from J, the gap between germline ends came to 7 bases. The CDR3 region has the DNA TGTGCCAGCAGGGGGCTGACAGATACGCAGTATTTT. It yields the protein CASRGLTDTQYF.

In its sample, this clone was seen a few times. The chain employs TRBV2 and TRBJ2-1, with D uncertain. This CDR3 spans 13 amino acids. V was cut by 11 bases and J by 6 bases, with 17 bases left in between. Germline lookup yields CDR1 SNHLY and CDR2 FYNNEI. CDR3 coding DNA: TGTGCCGTTGTTGGGTTCGCCCCCAATGAGCAGTTCTTC. This translates into CAVVGFAPNEQFF.

For this clone: Distinct nucleotide sequences in the sample also encode this CDR3. The J gene is TRBJ2-7, the V gene TRBV29-1, with 11 bases that match TRBD1. V shed 4 bases, J shed 4 bases, and the junction held 3 bases outside the gene matches. The CDR3 is 13 amino acids. The germline V gene has CDR1 SQVTM and CDR2 ANQGSEA. CDR3 sequence (DNA): TGCAGCGTTGTTTGGGACAGGGGGTACGAGCAGTACTTC. It yields the protein CSVVWDRGYEQYF.

The chain has TRBV7-9 and TRBJ1-3; D is uncertain. Trimming left V 5 bases short and J 0 bases short, with 11 bases between. In germline, CDR1 is SEHNR, CDR2 FQNEAQ (reference sequence). The CDR3 contains 15 residues. The CDR3 here is CASSRTQDSGNTIYF. The CDR3 DNA is TGTGCCAGCAGCCGGACCCAGGACTCTGGAAACACCATATATTTT.

This chain uses TRBV7-9 with TRBJ2-1; tentatively, D is TRBD2 (5 bases). V was trimmed by 6 bases and J by 12 bases, leaving 21 bases between them. The CDR3 consists of 14 residues. CDR1 and CDR2 (germline): SEHNR, FQNEAQ (reference sequence). CDR3 bases: TGTGCCAGCAGTCTTCTAGCAGTCAATGAGGGGCAGTTCTTC. It is translated as CASSLLAVNEGQFF.

V and J are TRBV30 and TRBJ2-7; tentative D call: TRBD1 (5 bases). The CDR3 spans 12 residues. Germline V gene data show CDR1 as GTSNPN and CDR2 as SVGIG (reference sequence). Trimming left V 3 bases short and J 0 bases short, with 6 bases between. Here the CDR3 reads CAWRGDSYEQYF. DNA of the CDR3: TGTGCCTGGAGAGGGGACTCCTACGAGCAGTACTTC.

This clone was seen a handful of times. The V call is TRBV18, the J call TRBJ1-5; perhaps TRBD1 as D (6 bases). Germline values: CDR1 KGHSH, CDR2 LQKENI. The germline V and J ends were trimmed by 3 bases and 0 bases, with 15 bases remaining between them. The CDR3 contains 17 residues. This CDR3 is CASSPQPWTASNQPQHF. In DNA, the CDR3 is TGTGCCAGCTCACCCCAACCCTGGACAGCTAGCAATCAGCCCCAGCATTTT.

CDR3 residues: CASSLNQGDLKPQHF. The CDR3 nucleotides are TGCGCCAGCAGCCTGAACCAGGGGGACCTCAAGCCCCAGCATTTT. The chain combines TRBV4-1 with TRBJ1-5; 7 positions agree with TRBD1. Unmatched junction bases numbered 11, after V lost 4 bases and J lost 8 bases. The germline CDR1 and CDR2 sequences are MGHRA and YSYEKL. The CDR3 is 15 residues long.

The chain recombines TRBV7-3 with TRBJ1-1, with D possibly being TRBD1 (6 bases). The CDR3 runs 17 residues. Germline CDR1 reads SGHTA; CDR2 reads FQGTGA. Trimming took 2 bases from V and 0 from J, leaving 16 bases between them. DNA of the CDR3: TGTGCCAGCAGCTTAGGTCCCCGGAGGGGGGTGAACACTGAAGCTTTCTTT. This sequence encodes CASSLGPRRGVNTEAFF.

This clone has more than one count but fewer than ten. The V and J genes are TRBV5-1 and TRBJ2-6; a weak D match, TRBD2 (5 bases). The length of the CDR3 is 15 residues. Per the germline V gene, CDR1 is SGHRS and CDR2 is YFSETQ. V lost 0 bases, J lost 4 bases, and 8 bases lay in between. DNA for the CDR3: TGCGCCAGCAGCTTGGAGACGGGAGGGGCCAACGTCCTGACTTTC. Translation: CASSLETGGANVLTF. The whole variable domain, filled in from reference TRBV5-1 and TRBJ2-6, reads KAGVTQTPRYLIKTRGQQVTLSCSPISGHRSVSWYQQTPGQGLQFLFEYFSETQRNKGNFPGRFSGRQFSNSRSEMNVSTLELGDSALYLCASSLETGGANVLTFGAGSRLTVL.

Only a few counts were recorded for this clone. J is TRBJ2-1 and V is TRBV6-5; D is ambiguous. Trimming took 5 bases from V and 2 from J, leaving 13 bases between them. The V gene's germline CDR1 is MNHEY and CDR2 SVGAGI. The CDR3 is 15 residues long. The CDR3 protein is CASSITGGAYNEQFF. CDR3 nucleotide sequence: TGTGCCAGCAGTATAACTGGTGGGGCCTACAATGAGCAGTTCTTC.

The chain employs TRBV7-9 and TRBJ2-7; 8 bases map to TRBD1. This CDR3 is 16 amino acids long. Germline V gene sequence: CDR1 SEHNR, CDR2 FQNEAQ (reference sequence). The ends lost 5 bases at V and 3 bases at J; junction bases unmatched: 12. The CDR3 here is CASSHSDRESNYEQYF. CDR3 nucleotides: TGTGCCAGCAGCCATTCGGACAGGGAATCCAACTACGAGCAGTACTTC.